A single sample is the source of the 17 T cell receptor beta chains below, sequenced in a study of blood T cell repertoires in COVID-19 (dated by TCRdb to 2020 to 2022). Libraries were built with the immunoSEQ multiplex PCR assay. TCRdb re-hosts the immuneACCESS table, in-frame sequences only. Its copies lack some clones; in the studies checked, an unresolved V gene accounts for under half of them, and the cause for the rest is not known. The sample includes about 59,000 clones, with about nine tenths observed a single time. The ten largest clones add up to over 7.5% of the sample. Material: peripheral blood. The receptors derive from a human donor in a cohort sampled during active COVID-19.

The J gene is TRBJ1-5, the V gene TRBV6-1; 9 bases map to TRBD1. The V segment lost 4 bases and the J segment 4 bases; nucleotides outside the gene matches: 8. Germline V gene sequence: CDR1 MNHNS, CDR2 SASEGT. The length of the CDR3 is 16 residues. The DNA of the CDR3 is TGTGCCAGCAGTGCCCTAGACAGGGGGACAAATCAGCCCCAGCATTTT. Its translation: CASSALDRGTNQPQHF.

This chain connects TRBV9 to TRBJ1-6; TRBD1 might be the D (5 bases). This CDR3 is 13 amino acids long. Germline loops: CDR1 SGDLS, CDR2 YYNGEE. The V end lost 6 bases, the J end lost 9 bases, and 13 bases lay between the germline ends. CDR3 protein: CASTPTGVSPLHF. As DNA, the CDR3 is TGTGCCAGCACCCCTACGGGGGTTTCACCCCTCCACTTT.

In this sample, this clone turned up once. As DNA, the CDR3 is TGTGCCAGCAGCCCCCACGGGCGGGAGTCTTACGAGCAGTACTTC. Residues: CASSPHGRESYEQYF. The gene calls are TRBV3-1 (or the pseudogene TRBV3-2) and TRBJ2-7, with 7 nucleotides matching TRBD2. Trimming removed 4 bases from V and 4 bases from J; junction bases left unmatched: 10. The CDR3 spans 15 residues. The germline gives CDR1 LGHDT, CDR2 YNNKEL (reference sequence).

This chain uses TRBV6-5 with TRBJ2-3; a possible D gene is TRBD2 (6 bases). V lost 8 bases and J 6 bases, leaving 21 bases between the germline ends. The CDR3 loop spans 15 amino acids. The germline V gene encodes CDR1 MNHEY and CDR2 SVGAGI. The CDR3 DNA reads as TGTGCCAGCCTCAAAGACGGGAGTTTTTCGGATACGCAGTATTTT. It yields the protein CASLKDGSFSDTQYF.

The chain couples TRBV21-1 to TRBJ2-1; the DNA was not compared with TRBD1, the D call given in the table. TRBV21-1 is given as a pseudogene. The CDR3 covers 13 residues. The CDR3 loop reads CARQPMGQGLKFF. DNA of the CDR3: TGTGCCAGGCAACCAATGGGACAGGGGTTGAAGTTCTTC.

The genes are TRBV19 and TRBJ1-2, with 7 bases matching TRBD1. The germline V gene has CDR1 LNHDA and CDR2 SQIVND (reference sequence). V dropped 7 bases and J dropped 0; count of bases not matched to a gene: 8. The CDR3 length is 15 residues. The CDR3 reads CASNRGQTTNYGYTF. CDR3 nucleotide sequence: TGTGCCAGTAATCGGGGACAGACTACTAACTATGGCTACACCTTC.

The chain is built from TRBV24-1 and TRBJ2-1, with 14 bases aligning to TRBD2. The J segment lost 8 bases and the V segment lost 2 bases, leaving 16 bases of the junction unmatched. The CDR3 extends over 20 amino acids. Per the germline V gene, CDR1 is KGHDR and CDR2 is SFDVKD. The CDR3 DNA reads as TGTGCCACCAGTGATTCGGTAGGGGCCCTGGGACTAGCGGGAGCCGATGAGCAGTTCTTC. Translation: CATSDSVGALGLAGADEQFF.

CDR3 nucleotides: TGTGCCAGCAGCCAAGGAGTCCGCGGCGAGCAGTTCTTC. Its protein product is CASSQGVRGEQFF. The chain uses TRBV3-1 (or the pseudogene TRBV3-2) and TRBJ2-1; D is ambiguous. The CDR3 covers 13 residues. V was trimmed by 1 base and J by 10 bases, leaving 11 bases between them. Germline V CDR1 and CDR2: LGHDT, YNNKEL (reference sequence).

The rearrangement links TRBV20-1 to TRBJ2-3, with 9 bases aligning to TRBD2. Germline CDR1 DFQATT, CDR2 SNEGSKA (reference sequence). Trimming cost V 3 bases and J 4 bases; bases outside gene matches: 8. CDR3 length equals 15 residues. In nucleotides, the CDR3 is TGCAGTGCTAGTTGGGCGGGAGGGCCCGCAGATACGCAGTATTTT. Translating it yields CSASWAGGPADTQYF.

The chain uses TRBV5-8 and TRBJ2-7, with 10 bases lining up with TRBD1. The J segment lost 5 bases and the V segment lost 4 bases, leaving 3 bases of the junction unmatched. The CDR3 is 13 residues long. CDR1 is SGHTS and CDR2 is YDEGEE in the germline V gene. The CDR3 DNA sequence: TGTGCCAGCAGCGTCGGACAGGGGGACGAGCAGTACTTC. Encoded protein: CASSVGQGDEQYF.

The rearrangement links TRBV19 to TRBJ2-1; the match to TRBD1 covers 7 bases. Trimming cost V 8 bases and J 2 bases; bases outside gene matches: 6. The germline V gene encodes CDR1 LNHDA and CDR2 SQIVND (reference sequence). The CDR3 has 14 residues. CDR3 region: CASCRQGAYNEQFF. CDR3 bases: TGTGCCAGTTGCCGGCAGGGGGCCTACAATGAGCAGTTCTTC.

The chain is built from TRBV10-1 and TRBJ2-1, with 9 bases aligning to TRBD2. The CDR3 sequence is 16 residues long. CDR1 is WNHNN, CDR2 SYGVQD, per germline (reference sequence). Unmatched junction bases numbered 8, after V lost 0 bases and J lost 8 bases. The CDR3 protein is CASSESKLAGLDEQFF. The CDR3 nucleotides read TGCGCCAGCAGTGAGTCGAAACTAGCGGGTCTCGATGAGCAGTTCTTC.

The chain has TRBV5-4 and TRBJ1-3, with 9 bases fitting TRBD1. The CDR3 consists of 16 residues. The V gene end was trimmed by 2 bases and the J gene end by 4 bases; junction bases not matched to a gene: 7. CDR1 and CDR2 (germline): SGHNT, YYREEE (reference sequence). The CDR3 protein is CASSFGGTGSGNTIYF. CDR3 DNA sequence: TGTGCCAGCAGCTTCGGTGGGACAGGGTCAGGAAACACCATATATTTT.

The chain employs TRBV6-5 and TRBJ1-6; D not certain. Trimming took off 3 bases at V and 5 bases at J, with 14 bases between the two ends. There are 16 residues in the CDR3. Germline assignment: CDR1 MNHEY and CDR2 SVGAGI. In nucleotides, the CDR3 is TGTGCCAGCAGTTATAACCGACCGCTAGATAATTCACCCCTCCACTTT. Translating gives CASSYNRPLDNSPLHF.

The rearrangement uses TRBV6-2 or TRBV6-3 and TRBJ1-4; 7 bases map to TRBD1. From germline, CDR1 is MNHEY and CDR2 SVGEGT. Losses at the gene ends were 6 bases for V and 11 bases for J; bases not matched to a gene: 12. The CDR3 contains 14 residues. DNA for the CDR3: TGTGCCAGCAGCTCTGACAGGGATATGTGGAAACTGTTTTTT. This translates into CASSSDRDMWKLFF.

This sequence joins TRBV6-5 and TRBJ2-5, with TRBD1 matching over 10 bases. The CDR3 has 16 residues. J was trimmed by 7 bases and V by 2 bases; bases with no gene match: 10. Germline CDR1 is MNHEY and CDR2 is SVGAGI. The chain's CDR3 is CASSYNTGTGDGTQYF. In nucleotides, the CDR3 is TGTGCCAGCAGTTACAACACCGGGACAGGGGACGGGACCCAGTACTTC.

The J gene is TRBJ2-1, the V gene TRBV7-3; 7 positions match TRBD2. The V gene's germline CDR1 is SGHTA and CDR2 FQGTGA. CDR3 length: 15 residues. V dropped 4 bases and J dropped 5; count of bases not matched to a gene: 8. For the CDR3, the DNA is TGTGCCAGCAGCTGGGCCGGGACTATGGACAATGAGCAGTTCTTC. Its protein is CASSWAGTMDNEQFF.